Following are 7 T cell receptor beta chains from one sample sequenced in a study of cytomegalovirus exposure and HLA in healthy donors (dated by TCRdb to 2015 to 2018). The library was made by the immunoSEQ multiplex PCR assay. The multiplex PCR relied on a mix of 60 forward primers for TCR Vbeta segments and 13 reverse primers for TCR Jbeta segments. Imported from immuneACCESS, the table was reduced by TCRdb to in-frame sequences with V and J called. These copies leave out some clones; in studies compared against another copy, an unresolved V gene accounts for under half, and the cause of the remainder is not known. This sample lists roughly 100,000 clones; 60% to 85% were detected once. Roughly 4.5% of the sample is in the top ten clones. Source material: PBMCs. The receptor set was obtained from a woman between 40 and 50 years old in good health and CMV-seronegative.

This CDR3 reads CASAWGSWDSGNTIYF. CDR3 nucleotide sequence: TGTGCTAGTGCCTGGGGCTCTTGGGACTCTGGAAACACCATATATTTT. The chain employs TRBV12-5 and TRBJ1-3, with D maybe TRBD1 (5 bases). The CDR3 has 16 amino acids. The germline V and J ends were trimmed by 7 bases and 0 bases, with 16 bases remaining between them. Germline-derived CDR1 and CDR2 are LGHNT and FRNRAP. The variable domain in full, with the rest retrieved from reference TRBV12-5 and TRBJ1-3, is DARVTQTPRHKVTEMGQEVTMRCQPILGHNTVFWYRQTMMQGLELLAYFRNRAPLDDSGMPKDRFSAEMPDATLATLKIQPSEPRDSAVYFCASAWGSWDSGNTIYFGEGSWLTVV.

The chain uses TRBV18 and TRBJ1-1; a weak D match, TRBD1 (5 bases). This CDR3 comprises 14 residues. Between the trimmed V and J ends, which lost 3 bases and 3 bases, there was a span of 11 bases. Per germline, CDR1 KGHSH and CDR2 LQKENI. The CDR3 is CASSPWGGDTEAFF. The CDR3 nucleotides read TGTGCCAGCTCACCGTGGGGGGGAGACACTGAAGCTTTCTTT. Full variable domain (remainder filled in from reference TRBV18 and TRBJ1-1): NAGVMQNPRHLVRRRGQEARLRCSPMKGHSHVYWYRQLPEEGLKFMVYLQKENIIDESGMPKERFSAEFPKEGPSILRIQQVVRGDSAAYFCASSPWGGDTEAFFGQGTRLTVV.

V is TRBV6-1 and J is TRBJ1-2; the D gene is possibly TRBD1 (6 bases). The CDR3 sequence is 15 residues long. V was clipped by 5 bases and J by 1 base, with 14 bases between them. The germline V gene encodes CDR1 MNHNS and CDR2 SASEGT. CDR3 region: CASSQAGASNYGYTF. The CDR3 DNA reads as TGTGCCAGCAGTCAGGCGGGGGCTAGTAACTATGGCTACACCTTC.

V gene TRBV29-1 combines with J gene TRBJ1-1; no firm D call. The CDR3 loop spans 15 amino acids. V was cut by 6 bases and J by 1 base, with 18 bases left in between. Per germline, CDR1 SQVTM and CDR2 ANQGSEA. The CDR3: CSVPARSERNTEAFF. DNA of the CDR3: TGCAGCGTCCCCGCTAGGAGCGAGAGGAACACTGAAGCTTTCTTT.

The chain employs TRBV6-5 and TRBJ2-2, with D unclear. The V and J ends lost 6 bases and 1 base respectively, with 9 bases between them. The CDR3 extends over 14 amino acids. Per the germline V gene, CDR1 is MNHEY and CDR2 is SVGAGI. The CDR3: CASSWSRNTGELFF. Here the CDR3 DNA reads TGTGCCAGCAGCTGGAGCAGGAACACCGGGGAGCTGTTTTTT.

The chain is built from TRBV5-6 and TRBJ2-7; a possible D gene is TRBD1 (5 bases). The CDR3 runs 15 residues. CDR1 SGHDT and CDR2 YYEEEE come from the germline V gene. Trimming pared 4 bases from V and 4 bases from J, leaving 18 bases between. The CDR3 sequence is CASSLTGRVPYEQYF. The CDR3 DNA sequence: TGTGCCAGCAGCCTTACAGGAAGGGTCCCTTACGAGCAGTACTTC.

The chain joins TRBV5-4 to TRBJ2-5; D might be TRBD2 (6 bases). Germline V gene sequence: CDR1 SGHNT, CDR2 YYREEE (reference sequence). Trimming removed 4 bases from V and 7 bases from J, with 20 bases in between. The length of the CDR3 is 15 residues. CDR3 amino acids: CASSHPSGARGTQYF. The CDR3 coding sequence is TGTGCCAGCAGCCACCCCTCCGGGGCGCGGGGGACCCAGTACTTC.